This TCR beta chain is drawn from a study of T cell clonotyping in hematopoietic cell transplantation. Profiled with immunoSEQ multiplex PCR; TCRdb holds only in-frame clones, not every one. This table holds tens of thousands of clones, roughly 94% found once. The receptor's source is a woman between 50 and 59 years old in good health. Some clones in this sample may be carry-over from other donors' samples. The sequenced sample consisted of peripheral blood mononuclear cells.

The CDR3 spells CASSLDRGAEAFF. In DNA, the CDR3 is TGTGCCAGCAGCTTGGACAGGGGTGCTGAAGCTTTCTTT. The V and J genes are TRBV5-6 and TRBJ1-1, with TRBD1 matching over 7 bases. Germline assignment: CDR1 SGHDT and CDR2 YYEEEE. CDR3 length: 13 amino acids. V trimming: 0 bases; J trimming: 6 bases; junction bases outside the gene matches: 2.